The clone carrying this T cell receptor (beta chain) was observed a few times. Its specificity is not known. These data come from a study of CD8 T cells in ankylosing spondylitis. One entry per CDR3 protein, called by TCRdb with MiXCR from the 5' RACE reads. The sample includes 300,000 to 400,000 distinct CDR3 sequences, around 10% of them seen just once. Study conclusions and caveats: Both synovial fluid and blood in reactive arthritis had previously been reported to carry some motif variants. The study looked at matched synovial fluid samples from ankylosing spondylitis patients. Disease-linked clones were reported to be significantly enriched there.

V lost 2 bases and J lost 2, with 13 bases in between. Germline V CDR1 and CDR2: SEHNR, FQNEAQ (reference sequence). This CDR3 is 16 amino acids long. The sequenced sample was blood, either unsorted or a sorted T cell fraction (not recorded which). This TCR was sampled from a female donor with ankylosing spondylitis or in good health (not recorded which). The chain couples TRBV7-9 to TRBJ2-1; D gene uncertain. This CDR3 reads CASSLILLETYNEQFF. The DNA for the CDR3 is TGTGCCAGCAGCTTAATCCTACTGGAGACCTACAATGAGCAGTTCTTC.